This T cell receptor beta chain derives from a study of regulatory T cells in long-lasting Graves disease. As for time point: persistent/refractory GD, antithyroid drugs over 5 years with positive TRAb. PBMCs were the source of the RNA used for TCR sequencing. Researchers made TCR beta libraries by using iRepertoire HTBI primers and running Arm-PCR on CDR3 regions. TCRdb passed the multiplex PCR reads through MiXCR, listing each CDR3 protein once. The sample gives a few hundred thousand distinct CDR3 sequences, 20% to 25% of which show up once; roughly 13% is in the top ten. The CDR3 loop spans 14 amino acids. Trimming pared 6 bases from V and 4 bases from J, leaving 15 bases between. The germline gives CDR1 LGHDT, CDR2 YNNKEL (reference sequence). There are a few counts of this clonotype.

Sequencing used peripheral blood mononuclear cells (PBMCs), obtained when the disease was refractory, from a patient treated with antithyroid drugs. The chain joins TRBV3-1 to TRBJ1-1; D not certain. This sequence was found in a female donor with Graves disease. The CDR3 DNA sequence: TGTGCCAGCAGTCAGCCGGGAGTCGGCACTGAAGCTTTCTTT. Translation gives CASSQPGVGTEAFF.